Given below is one TCR beta chain in context. The antigen remains unidentified. cDNA serving as the sequencing template came from extracted, reverse transcribed RNA. TCRdb keeps only in-frame clones here, not all; method: immunoSEQ multiplex PCR. This sample has more than 200,000 clones, with roughly two thirds found just once. The CDR3 is made up of 14 amino acids. The germline V gene has CDR1 KGHSH and CDR2 LQKENI. Trimming left V 5 bases short and J 0 bases short, with 10 bases between. The study team obtained lesional scalp punch biopsies and peripheral blood from alopecia areata patients. These data belong to a study of CD8+ T cells in alopecia areata. Findings and caveats of the study: Resident alphabeta T cells of normal skin are also sequenced in scalp samples.

The J gene is TRBJ1-2, the V gene TRBV18, with D unclear. This clonotype was sampled from a human donor with alopecia areata. Source: CD4+ T cells sorted from blood, taken at week 0. DNA of the CDR3: TGTGCCAGCTCATCAGATGAAGCTAACTATGGCTACACCTTC. Translation gives CASSSDEANYGYTF.